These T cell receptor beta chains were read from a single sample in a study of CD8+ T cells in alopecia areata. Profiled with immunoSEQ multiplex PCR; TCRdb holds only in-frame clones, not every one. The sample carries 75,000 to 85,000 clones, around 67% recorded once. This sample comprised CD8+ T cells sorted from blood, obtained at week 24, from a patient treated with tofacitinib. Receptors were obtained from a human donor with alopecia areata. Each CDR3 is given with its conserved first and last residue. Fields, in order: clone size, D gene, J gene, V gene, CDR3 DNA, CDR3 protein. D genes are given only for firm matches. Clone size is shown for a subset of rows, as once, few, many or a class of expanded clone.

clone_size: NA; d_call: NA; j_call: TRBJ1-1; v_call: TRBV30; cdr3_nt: TGTGCCTGGAGTGTACACGGCAACACTGAAGCTTTCTTT; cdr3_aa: CAWSVHGNTEAFF
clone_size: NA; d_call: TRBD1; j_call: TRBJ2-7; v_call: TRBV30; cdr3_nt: TGTGCCTGGAGGGGACAGGGATACTACGAGCAGTACTTC; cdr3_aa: CAWRGQGYYEQYF
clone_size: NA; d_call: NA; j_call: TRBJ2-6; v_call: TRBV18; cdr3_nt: TGTGCCAGCTCACCACCGATGTGGGTACCCGGGGCCAACGTCCTGACTTTC; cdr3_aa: CASSPPMWVPGANVLTF
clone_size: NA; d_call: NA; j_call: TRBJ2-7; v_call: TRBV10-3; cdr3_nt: TGTGCCATCAGTGAGTCGATGGGTTTGACGCGGGGCGAGCAGTACTTC; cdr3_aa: CAISESMGLTRGEQYF
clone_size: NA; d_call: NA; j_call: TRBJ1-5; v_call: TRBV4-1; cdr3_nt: TGCGCCAGCAGCCAAGTTCATTCTTATAGCAATCAGCCCCAGCATTTT; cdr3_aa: CASSQVHSYSNQPQHF
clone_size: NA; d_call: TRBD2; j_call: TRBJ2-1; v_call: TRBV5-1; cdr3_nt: TGCGCCAGCAGCTTGGCCCCGGGGAGGGTGGATGAGCAGTTCTTC; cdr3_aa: CASSLAPGRVDEQFF
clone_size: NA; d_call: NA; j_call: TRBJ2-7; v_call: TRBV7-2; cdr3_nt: TGTGCCAGCAGCGAGGGCGCCGCTTACGAGCAGTACTTC; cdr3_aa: CASSEGAAYEQYF
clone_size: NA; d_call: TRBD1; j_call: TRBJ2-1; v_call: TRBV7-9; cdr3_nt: TGTGCCAGCAGCTTAGGCGGGACAGGGGGCAATGAGCAGTTCTTC; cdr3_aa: CASSLGGTGGNEQFF
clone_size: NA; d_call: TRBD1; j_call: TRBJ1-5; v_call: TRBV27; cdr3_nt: TGTGCCACCGCGCCCGGACAGGGCCAGCCCCAGCATTTT; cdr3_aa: CATAPGQGQPQHF
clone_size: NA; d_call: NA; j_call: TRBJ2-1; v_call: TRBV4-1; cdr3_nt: TGCGCCAGCAGCCGTATCGGGACTGGGGACTACAATGAGCAGTTCTTC; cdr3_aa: CASSRIGTGDYNEQFF
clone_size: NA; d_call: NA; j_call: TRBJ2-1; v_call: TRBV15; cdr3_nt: TGTGCCACCAGCGGAGCCGGGACACCCTACAATGAGCAGTTCTTC; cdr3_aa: CATSGAGTPYNEQFF
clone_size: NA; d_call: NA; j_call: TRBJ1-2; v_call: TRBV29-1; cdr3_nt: TGCAGCGTTGATATCGAAACGGGACGGTACACCTTC; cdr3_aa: CSVDIETGRYTF
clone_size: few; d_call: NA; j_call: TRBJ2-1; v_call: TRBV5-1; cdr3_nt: TGCGCCAGCAGCTTGGACCCTGACTCCTACAATGAGCAGTTCTTC; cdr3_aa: CASSLDPDSYNEQFF
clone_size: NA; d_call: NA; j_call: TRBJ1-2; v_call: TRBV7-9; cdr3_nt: TGTGCCAGCAGCGGCCAGGGTTTTGCTAACTATGGCTACACCTTC; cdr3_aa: CASSGQGFANYGYTF
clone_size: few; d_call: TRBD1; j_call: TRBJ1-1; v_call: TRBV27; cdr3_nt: TGTGCCAGCAGTCCGGGACAGGGACATAACACTGAAGCTTTCTTT; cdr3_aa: CASSPGQGHNTEAFF
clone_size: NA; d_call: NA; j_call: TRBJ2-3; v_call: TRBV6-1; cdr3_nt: TGTGCCAGCAGTGGAACAGGACTATCTAGCACAGATACGCAGTATTTT; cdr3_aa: CASSGTGLSSTDTQYF
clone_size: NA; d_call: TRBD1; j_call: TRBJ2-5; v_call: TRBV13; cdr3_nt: TGTGCCAGCAGCCTAGGGACAGGGGGTTACTTCGAGACCCAGTACTTC; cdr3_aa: CASSLGTGGYFETQYF
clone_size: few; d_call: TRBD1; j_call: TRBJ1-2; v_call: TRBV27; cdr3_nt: TGTGCCAGCTCTACGACCTTCCCGGACAGGGGGCATTCCAACTATGGCTACACCTTC; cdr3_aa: CASSTTFPDRGHSNYGYTF
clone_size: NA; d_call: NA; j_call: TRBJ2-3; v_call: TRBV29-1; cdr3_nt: TGCAGCGTTGAGGAGGCCCCGAGGGGAGATACGCAGTATTTT; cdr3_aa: CSVEEAPRGDTQYF
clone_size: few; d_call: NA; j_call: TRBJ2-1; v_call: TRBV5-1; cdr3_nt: TGCGCCAGCAGCTTGTTTAACAATGAGCAGTTCTTC; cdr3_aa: CASSLFNNEQFF
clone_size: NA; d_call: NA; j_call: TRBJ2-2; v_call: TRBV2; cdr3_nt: TGTGCCAGCAGCAGGCAGGCGAACACCGGGGAGCTGTTTTTT; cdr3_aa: CASSRQANTGELFF
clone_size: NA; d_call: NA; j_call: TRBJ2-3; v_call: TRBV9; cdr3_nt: TGTGCCAGCAGCGCCGCTGCAGGGACGGCCGCAGATACGCAGTATTTT; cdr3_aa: CASSAAAGTAADTQYF
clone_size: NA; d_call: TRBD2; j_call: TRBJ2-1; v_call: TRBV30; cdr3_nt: TGTGCCTGGAGTGTAGCGGGAGGACGGTTCTTC; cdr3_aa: CAWSVAGGRFF
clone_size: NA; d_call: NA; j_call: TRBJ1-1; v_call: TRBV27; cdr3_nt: TGTGCCAGCAGTCTCACAGGGATGGGGACTGAAGCTTTCTTT; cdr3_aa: CASSLTGMGTEAFF
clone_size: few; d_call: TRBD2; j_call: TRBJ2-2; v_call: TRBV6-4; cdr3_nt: TGTGCCAGCAGTGGTACTAGCGGGAACACCGGGGAGCTGTTTTTT; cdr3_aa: CASSGTSGNTGELFF
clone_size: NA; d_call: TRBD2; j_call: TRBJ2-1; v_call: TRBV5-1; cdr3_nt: TGCGCCAGCAGCGCCGCAAGCGGGGGGACCGTCTGGGATGAGCAGTTCTTC; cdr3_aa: CASSAASGGTVWDEQFF
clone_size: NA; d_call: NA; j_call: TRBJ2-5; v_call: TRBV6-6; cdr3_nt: TGTGCCAGCAGTTACTCGAGGACCTCAGAGACCCAGTACTTC; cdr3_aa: CASSYSRTSETQYF
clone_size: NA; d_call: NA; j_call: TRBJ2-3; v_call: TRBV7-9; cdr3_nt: TGTGCCAGCAGCCCCTTTAGGTCCGGGGGCGACACAGATACGCAGTATTTT; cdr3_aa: CASSPFRSGGDTDTQYF
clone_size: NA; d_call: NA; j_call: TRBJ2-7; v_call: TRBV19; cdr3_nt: TGTGCCAGTAGCACCGGGGGGCCCTACGAGCAGTACTTC; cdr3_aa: CASSTGGPYEQYF
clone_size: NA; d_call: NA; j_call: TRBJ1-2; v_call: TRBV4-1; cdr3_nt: TGCGCCAGCAGCCAAGAAACAGCAGCTAACTATGGCTACACCTTC; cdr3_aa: CASSQETAANYGYTF
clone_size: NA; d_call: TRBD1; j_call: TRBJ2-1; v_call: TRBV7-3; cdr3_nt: TGTGCCAGCAGCTTGTCCGGGACAGGGAGGAATGAGCAGTTCTTC; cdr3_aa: CASSLSGTGRNEQFF
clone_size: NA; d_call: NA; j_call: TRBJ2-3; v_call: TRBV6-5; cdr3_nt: TGTGCCAGCAGTTACTCGAACACAGATACGCAGTATTTT; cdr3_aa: CASSYSNTDTQYF
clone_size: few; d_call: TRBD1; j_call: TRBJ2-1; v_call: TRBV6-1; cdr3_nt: TGTGCCAGCAGTGACACAGGGGGCTCCTACAATGAGCAGTTCTTC; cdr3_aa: CASSDTGGSYNEQFF
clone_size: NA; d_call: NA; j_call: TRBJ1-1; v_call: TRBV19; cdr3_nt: TGTGCCAGTAGTATAGAACAGGCCCATGAAGCTTTCTTT; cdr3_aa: CASSIEQAHEAFF
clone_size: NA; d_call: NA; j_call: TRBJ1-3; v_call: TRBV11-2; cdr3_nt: TGTGCCAGCAGCCCTGACGTGGCCGGGGAGCTGAGTGGAAACACCATATATTTT; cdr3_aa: CASSPDVAGELSGNTIYF
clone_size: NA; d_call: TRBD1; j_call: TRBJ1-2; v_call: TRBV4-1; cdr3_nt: TGCGCCAGCAGCCAGCAACAGGGGGCAGGTCATGGCTACACCTTC; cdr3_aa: CASSQQQGAGHGYTF
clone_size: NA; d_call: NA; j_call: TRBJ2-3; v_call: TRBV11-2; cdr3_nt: TGTGCCAGCAGCTTAGCGAGGACTCATAGTCGGAGTGATACGCAGTATTTT; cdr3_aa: CASSLARTHSRSDTQYF
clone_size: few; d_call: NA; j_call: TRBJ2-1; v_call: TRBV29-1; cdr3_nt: TGCAGCGTATCGGAGAGTACCTACAATGAGCAGTTCTTC; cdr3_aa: CSVSESTYNEQFF
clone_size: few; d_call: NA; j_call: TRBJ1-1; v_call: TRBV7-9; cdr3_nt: TGTGCCAGCATTCCCGCGGCGGGCACTGAAGCTTTCTTT; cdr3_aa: CASIPAAGTEAFF
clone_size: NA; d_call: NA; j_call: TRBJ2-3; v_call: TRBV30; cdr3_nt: TGTGCCTGGAGTGTACACAGGGCAGATACGCAGTATTTT; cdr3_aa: CAWSVHRADTQYF
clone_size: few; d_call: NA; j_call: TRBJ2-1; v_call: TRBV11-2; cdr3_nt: TGTGCCAGCAGCCCCAGGGACCGCGGCCTCAATGAGCAGTTCTTC; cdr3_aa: CASSPRDRGLNEQFF
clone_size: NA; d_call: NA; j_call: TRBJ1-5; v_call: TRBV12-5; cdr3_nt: TGTGCTAGTGGTTTGGTACGGCTCCACAATCAGCCCCAGCATTTT; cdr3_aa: CASGLVRLHNQPQHF
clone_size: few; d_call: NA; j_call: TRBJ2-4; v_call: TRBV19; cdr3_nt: TGTGCCAGTAGTATGGAAGGATTGGCAAACATTCAGTACTTC; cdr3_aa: CASSMEGLANIQYF
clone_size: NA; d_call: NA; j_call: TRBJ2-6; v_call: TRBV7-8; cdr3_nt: TGTGCCAGCAGCCCGGTAGAACAGCCGAGCTCTGGGGCCAACGTCCTGACTTTC; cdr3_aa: CASSPVEQPSSGANVLTF
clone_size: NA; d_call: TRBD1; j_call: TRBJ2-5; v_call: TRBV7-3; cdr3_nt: TGTGCCAGCAGCTTCGAACCGGGGCAGGGGGAGTACTTC; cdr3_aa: CASSFEPGQGEYF
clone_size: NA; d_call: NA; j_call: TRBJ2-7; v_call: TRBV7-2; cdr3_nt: TGTGCCAGCAGCTTAGTGGTGGGGCCCGAGCAGTACTTC; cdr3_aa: CASSLVVGPEQYF
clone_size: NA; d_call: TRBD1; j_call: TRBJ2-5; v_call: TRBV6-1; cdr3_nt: TGTGCCAGCAGTCTCAACCGGGACAGGGCCCCCCAGTACTTC; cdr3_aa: CASSLNRDRAPQYF
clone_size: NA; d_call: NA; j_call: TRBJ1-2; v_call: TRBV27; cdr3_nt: TGTGCCAGCAGCTTTCAGGGGAACTATGGCTACACCTTC; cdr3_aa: CASSFQGNYGYTF
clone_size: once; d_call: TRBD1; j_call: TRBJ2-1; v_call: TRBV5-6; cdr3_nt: TGTGCCAGCAGCCGCAGGGGGAACTACAATGAGCAGTTCTTC; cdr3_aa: CASSRRGNYNEQFF
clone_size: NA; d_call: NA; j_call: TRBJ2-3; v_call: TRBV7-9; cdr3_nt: TGTGCCAGCAGCGATATGGGAGATACGCAGTATTTT; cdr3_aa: CASSDMGDTQYF
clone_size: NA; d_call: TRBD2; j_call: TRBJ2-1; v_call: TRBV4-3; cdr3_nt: TGCGCCAGCAGCCAAGATCGGAGCGGGAGAATGGGTGAGCAGTTCTTC; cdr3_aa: CASSQDRSGRMGEQFF
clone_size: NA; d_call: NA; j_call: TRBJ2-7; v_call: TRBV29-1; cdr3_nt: TGCAGCGTAGAACAGGATTACGAGCAGTACTTC; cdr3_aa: CSVEQDYEQYF
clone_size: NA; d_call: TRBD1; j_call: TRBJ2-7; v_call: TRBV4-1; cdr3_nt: TGCGCCAGCAGCCATAAATGGGACAGGGCTACCTACGAGCAGTACTTC; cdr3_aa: CASSHKWDRATYEQYF
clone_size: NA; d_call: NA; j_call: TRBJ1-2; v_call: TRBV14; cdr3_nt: TGTGCCAGCAGTCAGCTACAGGGCCCCGTGGACTATGGCTACACCTTC; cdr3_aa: CASSQLQGPVDYGYTF
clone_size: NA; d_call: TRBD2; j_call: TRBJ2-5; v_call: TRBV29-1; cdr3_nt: TGCAGCGTTGAAACTGGGACTAGTCTGTGGGAGACCCAGTACTTC; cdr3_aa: CSVETGTSLWETQYF
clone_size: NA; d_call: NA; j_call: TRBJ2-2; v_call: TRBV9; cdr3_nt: TGTGCCAGCAGCGTAAACACCGGGGAGCTGTTTTTT; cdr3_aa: CASSVNTGELFF
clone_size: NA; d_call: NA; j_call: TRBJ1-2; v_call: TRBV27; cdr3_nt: TGTGCCAGCAGATCTTACTATGGCTACACCTTC; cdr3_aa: CASRSYYGYTF